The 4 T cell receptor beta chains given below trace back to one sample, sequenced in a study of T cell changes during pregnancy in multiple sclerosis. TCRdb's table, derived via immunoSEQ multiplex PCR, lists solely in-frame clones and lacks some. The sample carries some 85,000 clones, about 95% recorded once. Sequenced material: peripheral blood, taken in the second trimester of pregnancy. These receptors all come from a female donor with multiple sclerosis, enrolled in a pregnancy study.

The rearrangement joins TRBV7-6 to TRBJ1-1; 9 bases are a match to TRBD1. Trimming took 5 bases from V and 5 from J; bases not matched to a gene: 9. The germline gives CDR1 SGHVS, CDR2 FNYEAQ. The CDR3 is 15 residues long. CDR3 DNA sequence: TGTGCCAGCAGCCGACGACAGGGGGATTTAACTGAAGCTTTCTTT. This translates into CASSRRQGDLTEAFF.

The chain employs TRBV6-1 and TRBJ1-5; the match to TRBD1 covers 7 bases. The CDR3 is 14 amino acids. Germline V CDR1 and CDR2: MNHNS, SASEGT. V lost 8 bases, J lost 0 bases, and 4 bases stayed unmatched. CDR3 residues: CASHRGPSNQPQHF. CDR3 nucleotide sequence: TGTGCCAGCCACAGGGGCCCTAGCAATCAGCCCCAGCATTTT.

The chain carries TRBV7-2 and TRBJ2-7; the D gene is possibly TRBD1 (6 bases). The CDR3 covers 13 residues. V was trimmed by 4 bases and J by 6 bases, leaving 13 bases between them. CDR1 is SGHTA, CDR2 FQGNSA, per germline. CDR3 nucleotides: TGTGCCAGCAGCTCGAACAGGGTAGGCGAGCAGTACTTC. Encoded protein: CASSSNRVGEQYF.

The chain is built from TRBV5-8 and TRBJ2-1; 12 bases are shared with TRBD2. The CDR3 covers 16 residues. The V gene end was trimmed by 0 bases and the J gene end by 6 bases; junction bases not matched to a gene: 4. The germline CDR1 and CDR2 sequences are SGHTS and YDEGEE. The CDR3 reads CASSLGTSGIFNEQFF. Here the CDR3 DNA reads TGTGCCAGCAGCTTGGGGACTAGCGGGATATTCAATGAGCAGTTCTTC. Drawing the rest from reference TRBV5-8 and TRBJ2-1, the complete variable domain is EAGVTQSPTHLIKTRGQQATLRCSPISGHTSVYWYQQALGLGLQFLLWYDEGEERNRGNFPPRFSGRQFPNYSSELNVNALELEDSALYLCASSLGTSGIFNEQFFGPGTRLTVL.